This T cell receptor (beta chain) emerged from a study of blood T cell repertoires in COVID-19. Looking at the study overall: Samples came from the United States, Italy and Spain, spanning acute and convalescent COVID-19.

Germline values: CDR1 LGHDT, CDR2 YNNKEL (reference sequence). The germline V and J ends were trimmed by 1 base and 7 bases, with 10 bases remaining between them. The CDR3 runs to 14 residues. In the original processing: By means of reference gene primer amplification, nucleated cell counts were estimated. Data came from immunoSEQ multiplex PCR; TCRdb stores just in-frame clones and leaves some out. V, J and clone size are those of that table, while D and trimming were read from the DNA. The sample has about 51,000 clones; 85% to 90% are singletons. This sequence originates from a man older than 75 with active COVID-19. The chain uses TRBV3-1 (or the pseudogene TRBV3-2) and TRBJ2-2; no definite D call. Sequencing input: peripheral blood. CDR3 protein: CASSQVSGHGELFF. In DNA form, the CDR3 reads TGTGCCAGCAGCCAAGTGTCTGGGCACGGGGAGCTGTTTTTT.